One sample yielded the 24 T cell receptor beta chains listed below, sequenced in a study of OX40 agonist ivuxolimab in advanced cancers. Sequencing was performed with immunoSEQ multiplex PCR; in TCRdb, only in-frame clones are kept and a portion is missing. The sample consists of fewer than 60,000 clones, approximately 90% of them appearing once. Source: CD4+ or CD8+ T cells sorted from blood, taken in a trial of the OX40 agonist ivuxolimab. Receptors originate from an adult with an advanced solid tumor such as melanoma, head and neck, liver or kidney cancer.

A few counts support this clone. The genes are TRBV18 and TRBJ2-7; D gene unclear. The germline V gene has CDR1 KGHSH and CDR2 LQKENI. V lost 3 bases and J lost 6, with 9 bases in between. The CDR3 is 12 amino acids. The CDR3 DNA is TGTGCCAGCTCACCGGAAAGGGCCGAGCAGTACTTC. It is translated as CASSPERAEQYF.

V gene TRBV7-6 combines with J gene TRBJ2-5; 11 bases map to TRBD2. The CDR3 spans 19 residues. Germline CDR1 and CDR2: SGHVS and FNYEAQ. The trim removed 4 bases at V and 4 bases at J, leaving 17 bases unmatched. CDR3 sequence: CASSSPAASGGPGGETQYF. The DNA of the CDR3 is TGTGCCAGCAGCTCACCCGCGGCTAGCGGGGGGCCAGGGGGAGAGACCCAGTACTTC.

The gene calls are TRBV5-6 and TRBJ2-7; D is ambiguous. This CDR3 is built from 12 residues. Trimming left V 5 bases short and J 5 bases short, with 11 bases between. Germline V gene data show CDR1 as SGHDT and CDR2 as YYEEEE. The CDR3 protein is CASSHDLHEQYF. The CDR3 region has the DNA TGTGCCAGCAGTCACGACCTCCACGAGCAGTACTTC.

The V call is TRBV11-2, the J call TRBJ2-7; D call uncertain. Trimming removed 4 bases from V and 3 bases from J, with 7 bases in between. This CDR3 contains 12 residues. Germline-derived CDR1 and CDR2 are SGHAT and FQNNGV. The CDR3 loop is CASSSRLYEQYF. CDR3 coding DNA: TGTGCCAGCAGCTCACGTCTCTACGAGCAGTACTTC.

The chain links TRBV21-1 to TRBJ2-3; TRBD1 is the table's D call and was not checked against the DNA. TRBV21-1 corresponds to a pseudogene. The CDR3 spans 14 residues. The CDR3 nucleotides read TGTGCCAGCAGCAAGGGACAGGGCGGGGATACGCAGTATTTT. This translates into CASSKGQGGDTQYF.

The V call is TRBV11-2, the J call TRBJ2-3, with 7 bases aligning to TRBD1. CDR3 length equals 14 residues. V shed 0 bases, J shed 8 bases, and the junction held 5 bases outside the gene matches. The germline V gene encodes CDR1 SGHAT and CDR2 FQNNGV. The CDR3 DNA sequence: TGTGCCAGCAGCTTAGATTGGAGACAGGGTACGCAGTATTTT. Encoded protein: CASSLDWRQGTQYF.

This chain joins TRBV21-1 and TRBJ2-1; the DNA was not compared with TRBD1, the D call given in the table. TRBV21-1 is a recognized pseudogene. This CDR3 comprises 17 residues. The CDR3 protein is CASISWTGQGTYNEQFF. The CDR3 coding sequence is TGTGCCAGCATCAGCTGGACGGGACAGGGGACGTACAATGAGCAGTTCTTC.

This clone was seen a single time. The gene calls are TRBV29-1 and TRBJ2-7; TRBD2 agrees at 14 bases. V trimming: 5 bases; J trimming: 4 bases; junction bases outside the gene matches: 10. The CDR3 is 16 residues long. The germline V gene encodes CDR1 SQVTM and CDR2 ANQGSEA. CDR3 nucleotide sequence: TGCAGCGTTCCTACAGGACTAGCGGGGGGAAATTACGAGCAGTACTTC. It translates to CSVPTGLAGGNYEQYF.

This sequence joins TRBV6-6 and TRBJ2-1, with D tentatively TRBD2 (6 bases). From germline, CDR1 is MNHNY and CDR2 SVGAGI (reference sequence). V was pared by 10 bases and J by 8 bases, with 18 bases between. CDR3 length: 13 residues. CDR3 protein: CAIRETPGDEQFF. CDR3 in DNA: TGTGCCATACGGGAGACTCCGGGGGATGAGCAGTTCTTC.

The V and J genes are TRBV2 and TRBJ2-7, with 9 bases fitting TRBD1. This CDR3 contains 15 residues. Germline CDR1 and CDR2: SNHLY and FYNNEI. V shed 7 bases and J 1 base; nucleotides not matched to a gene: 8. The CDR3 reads CASIVDRGFSYEQYF. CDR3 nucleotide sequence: TGTGCCAGCATAGTCGACAGGGGGTTTTCCTACGAGCAGTACTTC.

CDR3 in DNA: TGTGCCAGCGGCCTCTATCGGGGGAAAGACAATGAGCAGTTCTTC. Amino acids: CASGLYRGKDNEQFF. The V call is TRBV27, the J call TRBJ2-1, with a tentative D call TRBD2 (6 bases). Looked up from germline, CDR1 is MNHEY and CDR2 is SMNVEV (reference sequence). The CDR3 has 15 amino acids. The V end was cut by 8 bases, the J end by 5 bases, with 19 bases between.

CDR3 sequence reads: CASSLETGAMNTEAFF. The CDR3 DNA reads TGTGCCAGCAGTTTAGAGACAGGGGCCATGAACACTGAAGCTTTCTTT. The rearrangement joins TRBV28 to TRBJ1-1; 8 positions agree with TRBD1. The CDR3 covers 16 residues. Trimming removed 2 bases from V and 0 bases from J; junction bases left unmatched: 5. Germline-derived CDR1 and CDR2 are MDHEN and SYDVKM.

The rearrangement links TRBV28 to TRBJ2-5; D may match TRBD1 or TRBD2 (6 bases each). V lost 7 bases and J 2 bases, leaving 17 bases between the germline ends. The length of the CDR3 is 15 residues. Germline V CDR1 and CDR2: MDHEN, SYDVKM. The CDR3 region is CASTPGGREQETQYF. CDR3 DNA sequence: TGTGCCAGCACCCCCGGGGGCAGGGAGCAAGAGACCCAGTACTTC.

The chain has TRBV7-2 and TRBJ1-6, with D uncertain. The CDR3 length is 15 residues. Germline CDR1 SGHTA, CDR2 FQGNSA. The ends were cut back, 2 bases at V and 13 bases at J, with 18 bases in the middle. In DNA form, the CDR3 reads TGTGCCAGCAGCTTAACTCCGGGCTTCGGTCACCCCCTCCACTTT. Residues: CASSLTPGFGHPLHF.

CDR3 nucleotides: TGCAGCGTTGATGGACAAGCGACTAGCGGATTTCAAGAGACCCAGTACTTC. Translating it yields CSVDGQATSGFQETQYF. The V and J genes are TRBV29-1 and TRBJ2-5, with 9 nucleotides matching TRBD2. The germline gives CDR1 SQVTM, CDR2 ANQGSEA. Unmatched junction bases numbered 13, after V lost 3 bases and J lost 2 bases. The CDR3 length is 17 residues.

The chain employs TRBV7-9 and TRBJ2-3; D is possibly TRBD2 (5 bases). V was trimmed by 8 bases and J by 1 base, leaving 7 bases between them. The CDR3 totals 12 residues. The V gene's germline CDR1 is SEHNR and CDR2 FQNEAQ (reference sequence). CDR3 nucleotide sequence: TGTGCCAGCGCGAGGGGCACAGATACGCAGTATTTT. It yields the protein CASARGTDTQYF.

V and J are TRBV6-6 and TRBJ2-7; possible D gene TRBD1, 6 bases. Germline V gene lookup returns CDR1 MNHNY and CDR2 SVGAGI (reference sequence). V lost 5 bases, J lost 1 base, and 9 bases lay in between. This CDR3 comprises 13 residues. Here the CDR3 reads CASSTQGSYEQYF. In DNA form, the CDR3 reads TGTGCCAGCAGTACACAGGGTTCCTACGAGCAGTACTTC.

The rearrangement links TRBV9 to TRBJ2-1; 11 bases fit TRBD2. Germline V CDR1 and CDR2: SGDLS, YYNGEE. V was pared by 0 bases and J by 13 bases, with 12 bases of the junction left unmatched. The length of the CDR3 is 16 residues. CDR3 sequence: CASSVDPGLAAGHQFF. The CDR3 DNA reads TGTGCCAGCAGCGTAGATCCGGGACTAGCGGCGGGCCACCAGTTCTTC.

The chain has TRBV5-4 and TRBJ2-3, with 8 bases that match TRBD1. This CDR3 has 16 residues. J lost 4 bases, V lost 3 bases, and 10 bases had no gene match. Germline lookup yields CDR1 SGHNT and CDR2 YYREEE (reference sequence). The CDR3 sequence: CASSSKQAGGADTQYF. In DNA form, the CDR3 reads TGTGCCAGCAGCTCAAAACAGGCAGGGGGCGCAGATACGCAGTATTTT. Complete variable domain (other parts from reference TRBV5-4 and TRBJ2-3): ETGVTQSPTHLIKTRGQQVTLRCSSQSGHNTVSWYQQALGQGPQFIFQYYREEENGRGNFPPRFSGLQFPNYSSELNVNALELDDSALYLCASSSKQAGGADTQYFGPGTRLTVL.

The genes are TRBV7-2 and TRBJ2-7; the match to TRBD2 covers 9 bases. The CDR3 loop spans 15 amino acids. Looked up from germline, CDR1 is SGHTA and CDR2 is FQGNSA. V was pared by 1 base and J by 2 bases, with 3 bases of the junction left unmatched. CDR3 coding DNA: TGTGCCAGCAGCTTAGGCCTAGCGGGAACCTACGAGCAGTACTTC. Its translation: CASSLGLAGTYEQYF. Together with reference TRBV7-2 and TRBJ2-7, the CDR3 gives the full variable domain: GAGVSQSPSNKVTEKGKDVELRCDPISGHTALYWYRQSLGQGLEFLIYFQGNSAPDKSGLPSDRFSAERTGGSVSTLTIQRTQQEDSAVYLCASSLGLAGTYEQYFGPGTRLTVT.

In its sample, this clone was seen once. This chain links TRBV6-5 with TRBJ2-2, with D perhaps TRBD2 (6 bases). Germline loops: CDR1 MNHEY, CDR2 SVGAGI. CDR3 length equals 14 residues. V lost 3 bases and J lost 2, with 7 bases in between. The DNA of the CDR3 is TGTGCCAGCAGTTATGGACTAAACACCGGGGAGCTGTTTTTT. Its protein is CASSYGLNTGELFF.

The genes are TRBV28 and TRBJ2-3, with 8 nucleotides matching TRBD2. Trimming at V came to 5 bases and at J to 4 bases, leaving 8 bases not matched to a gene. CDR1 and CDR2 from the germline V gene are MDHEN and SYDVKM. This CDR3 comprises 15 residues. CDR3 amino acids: CASSGSGGAPDTQYF. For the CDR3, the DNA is TGTGCCAGCAGTGGGTCGGGGGGGGCCCCAGATACGCAGTATTTT. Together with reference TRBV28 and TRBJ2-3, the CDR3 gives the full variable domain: DVKVTQSSRYLVKRTGEKVFLECVQDMDHENMFWYRQDPGLGLRLIYFSYDVKMKEKGDIPEGYSVSREKKERFSLILESASTNQTSMYLCASSGSGGAPDTQYFGPGTRLTVL.

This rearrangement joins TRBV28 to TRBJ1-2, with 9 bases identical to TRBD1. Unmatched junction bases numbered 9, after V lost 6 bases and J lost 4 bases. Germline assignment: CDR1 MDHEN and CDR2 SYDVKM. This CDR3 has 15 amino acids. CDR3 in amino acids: CASRVPGQGTYGYTF. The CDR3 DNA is TGTGCCAGCAGAGTCCCGGGACAGGGCACCTATGGCTACACCTTC.

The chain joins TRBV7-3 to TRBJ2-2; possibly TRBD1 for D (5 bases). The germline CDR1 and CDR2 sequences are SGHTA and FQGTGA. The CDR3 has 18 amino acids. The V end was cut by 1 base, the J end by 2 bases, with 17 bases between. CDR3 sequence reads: CASSLMVASRGNTGELFF. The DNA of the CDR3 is TGTGCCAGCAGCTTAATGGTGGCGAGTAGGGGCAACACCGGGGAGCTGTTTTTT.